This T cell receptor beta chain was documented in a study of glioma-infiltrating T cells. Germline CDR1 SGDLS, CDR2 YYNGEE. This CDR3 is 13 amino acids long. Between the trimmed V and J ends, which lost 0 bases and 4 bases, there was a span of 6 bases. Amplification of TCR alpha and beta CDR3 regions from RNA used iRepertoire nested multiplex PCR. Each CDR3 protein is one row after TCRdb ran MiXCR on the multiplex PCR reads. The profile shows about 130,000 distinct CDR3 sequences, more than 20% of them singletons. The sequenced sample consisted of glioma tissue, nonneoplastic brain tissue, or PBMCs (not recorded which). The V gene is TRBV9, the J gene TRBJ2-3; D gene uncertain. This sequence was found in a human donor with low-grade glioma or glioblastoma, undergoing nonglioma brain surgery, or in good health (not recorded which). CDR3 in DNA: TGTGCCAGCAGCGTAGCCAGATCAGATACGCAGTATTTT. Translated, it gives CASSVARSDTQYF.